The 16 T cell receptor beta chains listed next were all sequenced from one sample in a study of T cells in localized non-small cell lung cancer. Clones were read by immunoSEQ multiplex PCR, and TCRdb kept only the in-frame ones, dropping some. Of some 50,000 clones listed, around 90% were seen once; the top ten hold approximately 16%. Sequencing was performed on PBMCs, taken before any cancer treatment. The receptors here all came from a female donor with stage II lung adenocarcinoma.

The chain links TRBV5-4 to TRBJ1-2; the D is unclear. Germline V gene data show CDR1 as SGHNT and CDR2 as YYREEE (reference sequence). V gave up 0 bases and J gave up 4 bases, with 10 bases separating them. The CDR3 extends over 14 amino acids. CDR3 DNA sequence: TGTGCCAGCAGCTTGGTGGAACCTTTCTATGGCTACACCTTC. Protein sequence: CASSLVEPFYGYTF.

The chain joins TRBV19 to TRBJ1-1; no firm D call. Between the trimmed V and J ends, which lost 3 bases and 3 bases, there was a span of 11 bases. The CDR3 runs 14 residues. The V gene's germline CDR1 is LNHDA and CDR2 SQIVND (reference sequence). CDR3: CASSIRAGDTEAFF. Written as DNA, the CDR3 is TGTGCCAGTAGTATCCGGGCCGGCGACACTGAAGCTTTCTTT.

The chain joins TRBV5-1 to TRBJ1-1; D not certain. The CDR3 sequence is 14 residues long. CDR1 and CDR2 from the germline V gene are SGHRS and YFSETQ. V lost 2 bases to trimming and J lost 3 bases, with 11 bases between them. CDR3 protein: CASSFTGSDTEAFF. CDR3 nucleotide sequence: TGCGCCAGCAGCTTCACGGGGTCGGACACTGAAGCTTTCTTT.

This sequence joins TRBV27 and TRBJ1-5, with no clear D. CDR1 and CDR2 from the germline V gene are MNHEY and SMNVEV (reference sequence). The CDR3 spans 13 residues. With 4 bases removed from V and 1 base from J, the gap between germline ends came to 5 bases. Here the CDR3 DNA reads TGTGCCAGCAGTTACGGGAGCAATCAGCCCCAGCATTTT. The encoded protein is CASSYGSNQPQHF.

The V and J genes are TRBV5-4 and TRBJ1-3; D is undetermined. Trimming shortened V by 5 bases and J by 0 bases, and 9 bases separated the two germline ends. The CDR3 is 14 residues long. In germline, CDR1 is SGHNT, CDR2 YYREEE (reference sequence). For the CDR3, the DNA is TGTGCCAGCAGACCAGCCGGCTCTGGAAACACCATATATTTT. Its translation is CASRPAGSGNTIYF.

This clone has a handful of counts. The chain links TRBV5-1 to TRBJ1-6; 9 nucleotides match TRBD1. V trimming: 7 bases; J trimming: 7 bases; junction bases outside the gene matches: 3. Per the germline V gene, CDR1 is SGHRS and CDR2 is YFSETQ. The CDR3 totals 13 residues. This CDR3 is CASGDRANSPLHF. CDR3 coding DNA: TGCGCCAGCGGGGACAGGGCCAATTCACCCCTCCACTTT. The full variable domain, in which reference TRBV5-1 and TRBJ1-6 provide the parts outside the CDR3, is KAGVTQTPRYLIKTRGQQVTLSCSPISGHRSVSWYQQTPGQGLQFLFEYFSETQRNKGNFPGRFSGRQFSNSRSEMNVSTLELGDSALYLCASGDRANSPLHFGNGTRLTVT.

The V call is TRBV10-3, the J call TRBJ1-6; TRBD1 is a possible D gene (5 bases). V was cut by 4 bases and J by 4 bases, with 11 bases left in between. Germline CDR1 reads ENHRY; CDR2 reads SYGVKD. The CDR3 runs 15 residues. In DNA, the CDR3 is TGTGCCATCAGTGCCCAGGGACCGTATAATTCACCCCTCCACTTT. Amino acids: CAISAQGPYNSPLHF.

The chain employs TRBV7-9 and TRBJ1-5, with TRBD1 matching over 8 bases. This CDR3 spans 18 amino acids. CDR1 is SEHNR, CDR2 FQNEAQ, per germline (reference sequence). Trimming took 1 base from V and 4 from J; bases not matched to a gene: 12. The CDR3: CASSLGTGFLGRNQPQHF. CDR3 DNA: TGTGCCAGCAGCTTAGGGACAGGGTTTCTGGGTAGAAATCAGCCCCAGCATTTT.

The chain uses TRBV11-2 and TRBJ2-1, with 15 bases aligning to TRBD2. CDR1 and CDR2 from the germline V gene are SGHAT and FQNNGV. The CDR3 extends over 17 amino acids. V lost 1 base, J lost 7 bases, and 5 bases stayed unmatched. The CDR3 bases are TGTGCCAGCAGCTTAGCTGGACTAGCGGGGGGGCGGAATGAGCAGTTCTTC. Translated, it gives CASSLAGLAGGRNEQFF.

The chain combines TRBV7-9 with TRBJ2-3; 7 bases line up with TRBD2. The V gene end was trimmed by 4 bases and the J gene end by 1 base; junction bases not matched to a gene: 5. CDR3 length equals 15 residues. Per germline, CDR1 SEHNR and CDR2 FQNEAQ (reference sequence). The CDR3 reads CASSSPGLRTDTQYF. Here the CDR3 DNA reads TGTGCCAGCAGCTCTCCGGGACTACGCACAGATACGCAGTATTTT.

This sequence joins TRBV5-1 and TRBJ2-7; no firm D call. The CDR3 covers 14 residues. The germline gives CDR1 SGHRS, CDR2 YFSETQ. The V gene lost 0 bases and the J gene lost 6 bases, with 13 bases spanning the gap. The CDR3 sequence is CASSLDASPREQYF. CDR3 in DNA: TGCGCCAGCAGCTTGGATGCTTCCCCCCGCGAGCAGTACTTC.

This clone was seen only a few times. The chain recombines TRBV5-8 with TRBJ1-2; TRBD1 might be the D (5 bases). Germline CDR1 and CDR2: SGHTS and YDEGEE. Deletions cut 10 bases from V and 5 bases from J, with 21 bases between. CDR3 length: 14 residues. The CDR3 bases are TGTGCCCCAGCTTGGCAGGGCCTCTATTATGGCTACACCTTC. Its protein product is CAPAWQGLYYGYTF.

The genes are TRBV5-4 and TRBJ1-1, with unresolved D. The ends were cut back, 3 bases at V and 1 base at J, with 16 bases in the middle. The germline CDR1 and CDR2 sequences are SGHNT and YYREEE (reference sequence). The CDR3 loop spans 16 amino acids. In DNA, the CDR3 is TGTGCCAGCAGCTCCCCGATTTCTCCAGGGAACACTGAAGCTTTCTTT. It is translated as CASSSPISPGNTEAFF.

This clone was seen once. This rearrangement joins TRBV18 to TRBJ1-1; the D gene is possibly TRBD1 (5 bases). V was clipped by 3 bases and J by 0 bases, with 11 bases between them. The germline V gene has CDR1 KGHSH and CDR2 LQKENI. CDR3 size: 15 residues. The CDR3 DNA is TGTGCCAGCTCACCGCTACCGACAGTGAACACTGAAGCTTTCTTT. Translation: CASSPLPTVNTEAFF. Full variable domain (remainder filled in from reference TRBV18 and TRBJ1-1): NAGVMQNPRHLVRRRGQEARLRCSPMKGHSHVYWYRQLPEEGLKFMVYLQKENIIDESGMPKERFSAEFPKEGPSILRIQQVVRGDSAAYFCASSPLPTVNTEAFFGQGTRLTVV.

The chain recombines TRBV2 with TRBJ2-3, with a possible D match to TRBD2 (5 bases). The V gene lost 4 bases and the J gene lost 6 bases, with 23 bases spanning the gap. This CDR3 has 17 amino acids. The germline V gene has CDR1 SNHLY and CDR2 FYNNEI. The CDR3 spells CASSARYSDYSTDTQYF. The CDR3 DNA reads as TGTGCCAGCAGTGCCCGGTATAGCGACTATTCAACGGATACGCAGTATTTT.

This clone was counted once. The V gene is TRBV6-5, the J gene TRBJ2-1, with D unclear. Deletions cut 6 bases from V and 7 bases from J, with 13 bases between. CDR3 size: 13 residues. Germline assignment: CDR1 MNHEY and CDR2 SVGAGI. This CDR3 reads CASRGPEWNEQFF. In DNA form, the CDR3 reads TGTGCCAGCAGAGGACCTGAGTGGAATGAGCAGTTCTTC.